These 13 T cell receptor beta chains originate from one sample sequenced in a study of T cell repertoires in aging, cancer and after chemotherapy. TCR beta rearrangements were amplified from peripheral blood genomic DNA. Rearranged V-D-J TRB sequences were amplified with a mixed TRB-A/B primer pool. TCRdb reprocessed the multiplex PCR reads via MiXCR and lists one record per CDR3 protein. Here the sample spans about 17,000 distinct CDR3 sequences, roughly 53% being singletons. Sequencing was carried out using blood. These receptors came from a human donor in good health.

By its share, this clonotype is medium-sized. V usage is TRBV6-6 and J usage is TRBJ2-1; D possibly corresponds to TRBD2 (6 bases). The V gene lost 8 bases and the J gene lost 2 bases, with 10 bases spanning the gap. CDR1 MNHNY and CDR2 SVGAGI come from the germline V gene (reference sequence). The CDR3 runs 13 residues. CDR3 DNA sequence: TGTGCCAGCGGGTCTAGCGCCTACAATGAGCAGTTCTTC. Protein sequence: CASGSSAYNEQFF.

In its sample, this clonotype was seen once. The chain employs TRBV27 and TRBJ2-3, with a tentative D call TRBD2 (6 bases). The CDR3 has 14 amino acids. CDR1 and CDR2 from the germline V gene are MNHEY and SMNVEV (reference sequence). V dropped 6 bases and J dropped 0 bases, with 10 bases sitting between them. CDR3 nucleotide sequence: TGTGCCAGCAGGCTAGCGCCTAGCACAGATACGCAGTATTTT. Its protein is CASRLAPSTDTQYF.

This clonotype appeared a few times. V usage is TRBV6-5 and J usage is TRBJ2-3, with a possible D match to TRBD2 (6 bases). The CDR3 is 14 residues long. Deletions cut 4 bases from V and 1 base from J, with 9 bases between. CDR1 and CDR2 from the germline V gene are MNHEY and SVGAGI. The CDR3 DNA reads TGTGCCAGCAGTTCCGGGACTCGCACAGATACGCAGTATTTT. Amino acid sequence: CASSSGTRTDTQYF.

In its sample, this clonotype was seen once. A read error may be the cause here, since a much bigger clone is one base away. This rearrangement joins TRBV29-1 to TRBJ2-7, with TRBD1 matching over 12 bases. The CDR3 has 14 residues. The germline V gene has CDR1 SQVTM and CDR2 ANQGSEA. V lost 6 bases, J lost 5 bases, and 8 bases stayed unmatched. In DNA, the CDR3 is TGCAGCGTCAATGGGGACAGGGGGCGGAACGAGCAGTACTTC. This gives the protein CSVNGDRGRNEQYF.

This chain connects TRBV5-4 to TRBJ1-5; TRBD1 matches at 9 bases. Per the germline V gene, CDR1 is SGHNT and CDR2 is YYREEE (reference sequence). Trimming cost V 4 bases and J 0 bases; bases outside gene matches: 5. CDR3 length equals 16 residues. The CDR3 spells CASSVQGADSNQPQHF. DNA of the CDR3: TGTGCCAGCAGCGTACAGGGGGCGGATAGCAATCAGCCCCAGCATTTT.

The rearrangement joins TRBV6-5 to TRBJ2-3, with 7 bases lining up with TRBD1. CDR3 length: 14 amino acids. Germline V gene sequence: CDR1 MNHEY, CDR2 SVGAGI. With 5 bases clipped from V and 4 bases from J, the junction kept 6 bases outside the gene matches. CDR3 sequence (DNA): TGTGCCAGCAGTCGTGTCGGGACAGCAGATACGCAGTATTTT. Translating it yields CASSRVGTADTQYF.

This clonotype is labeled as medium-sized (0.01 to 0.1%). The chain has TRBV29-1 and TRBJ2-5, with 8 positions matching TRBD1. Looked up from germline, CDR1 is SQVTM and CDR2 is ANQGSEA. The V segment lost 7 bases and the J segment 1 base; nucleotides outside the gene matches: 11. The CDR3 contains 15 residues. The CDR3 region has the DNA TGCAGCGCTGGGTGGACAGGGATGGTCCAAGAGACCCAGTACTTC. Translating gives CSAGWTGMVQETQYF.

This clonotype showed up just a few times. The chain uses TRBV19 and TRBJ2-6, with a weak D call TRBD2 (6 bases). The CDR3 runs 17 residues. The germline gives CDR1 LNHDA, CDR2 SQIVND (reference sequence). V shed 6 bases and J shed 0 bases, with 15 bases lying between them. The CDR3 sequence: CASSHPGAGSGANVLTF. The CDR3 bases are TGTGCCAGTAGCCATCCGGGAGCAGGCTCTGGGGCCAACGTCCTGACTTTC.

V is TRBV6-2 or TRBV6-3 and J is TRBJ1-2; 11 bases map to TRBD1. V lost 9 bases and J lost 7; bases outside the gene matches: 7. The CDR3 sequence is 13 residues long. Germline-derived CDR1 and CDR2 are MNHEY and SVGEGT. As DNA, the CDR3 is TGTGCCAGTGTGGACAGGGGGCGCGGTGGCTACACCTTC. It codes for CASVDRGRGGYTF.

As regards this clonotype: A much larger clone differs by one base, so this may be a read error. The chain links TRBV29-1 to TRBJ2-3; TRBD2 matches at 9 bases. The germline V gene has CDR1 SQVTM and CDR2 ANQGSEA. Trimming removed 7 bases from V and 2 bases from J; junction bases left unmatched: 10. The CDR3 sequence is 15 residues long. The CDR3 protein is CSAMGGRVPTDTQYF. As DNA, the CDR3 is TGCAGCGCAATGGGCGGGAGGGTTCCCACAGATACGCAGTATTTT.

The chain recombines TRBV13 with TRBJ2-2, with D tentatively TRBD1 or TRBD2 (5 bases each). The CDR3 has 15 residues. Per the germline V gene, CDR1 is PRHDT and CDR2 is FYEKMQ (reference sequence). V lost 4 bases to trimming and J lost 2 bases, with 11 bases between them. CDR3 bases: TGTGCCAGCAGCTCCCGGGACCGTAACACCGGGGAGCTGTTTTTT. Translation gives CASSSRDRNTGELFF.

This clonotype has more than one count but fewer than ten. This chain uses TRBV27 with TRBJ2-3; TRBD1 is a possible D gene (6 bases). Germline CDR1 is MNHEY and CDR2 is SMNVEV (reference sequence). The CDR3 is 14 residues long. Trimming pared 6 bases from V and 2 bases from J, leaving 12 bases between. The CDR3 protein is CASSRDTYTDTQYF. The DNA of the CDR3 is TGTGCCAGCAGCCGGGACACCTACACAGATACGCAGTATTTT.

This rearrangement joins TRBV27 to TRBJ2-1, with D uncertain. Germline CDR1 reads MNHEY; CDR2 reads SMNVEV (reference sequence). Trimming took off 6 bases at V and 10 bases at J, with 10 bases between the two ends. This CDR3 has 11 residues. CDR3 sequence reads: CASRTLGEQFF. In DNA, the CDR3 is TGTGCCAGCAGGACTCTTGGGGAGCAGTTCTTC.